The 14 T cell receptor beta chains below come from one sample, sequenced in a study of shared clonotypes between healthy human individuals. Terminally differentiated effector memory CD45RA+ cells were excluded from the naive CD8 cells, which were CD45RO-negative and positively selected for CCR7. Profiling relied on immunoSEQ multiplex PCR, and the TCRdb table lists in-frame clones only, not all of them. The table records around 1.9 million clones, about 92% of them present only once. The sequenced sample consisted of naive CD8+ T cells from PBMCs. Receptor source: a man younger than 30 in good health. Some clones in this sample may be carry-over from other donors' samples.

The CDR3 sequence is CASSLYGGNTEAFF. As DNA, the CDR3 is TGTGCCAGCAGCTTGTACGGGGGGAACACTGAAGCTTTCTTT. This chain joins TRBV5-5 and TRBJ1-1; D perhaps matches TRBD1 (5 bases). The CDR3 is made up of 14 amino acids. The V gene lost 1 base and the J gene lost 1 base, with 8 bases spanning the gap. Germline CDR1 reads SGHKS; CDR2 reads YYEKEE (reference sequence). Based on the CDR3 plus reference TRBV5-5 and TRBJ1-1, the full variable domain is DAGVTQSPTHLIKTRGQQVTLRCSPISGHKSVSWYQQVLGQGPQFIFQYYEKEERGRGNFPDRFSARQFPNYSSELNVNALLLGDSALYLCASSLYGGNTEAFFGQGTRLTVV.

The V gene is TRBV6-1, the J gene TRBJ2-1, with D perhaps TRBD1 (5 bases). This CDR3 spans 13 amino acids. Trimming stripped 2 bases from V and 12 bases from J, with 14 bases between. Germline V CDR1 and CDR2: MNHNS, SASEGT. The CDR3, as DNA: TGTGCCAGCAGTGAAACGATGGCGCAGGGGCAGTTCTTC. It is translated as CASSETMAQGQFF.

The chain is built from TRBV9 and TRBJ2-7, with D tentatively TRBD1 (5 bases). Trimming pared 2 bases from V and 6 bases from J, leaving 18 bases between. This CDR3 contains 15 residues. Germline V lookup: CDR1 SGDLS, CDR2 YYNGEE. The DNA for the CDR3 is TGTGCCAGCAGCGTTTCGGACATTGGGCTGAGCGAGCAGTACTTC. Translated, it gives CASSVSDIGLSEQYF.

This chain links TRBV27 with TRBJ2-5, with 11 nucleotides matching TRBD1. The CDR3 length is 15 residues. V shed 4 bases, J shed 5 bases, and the junction held 6 bases outside the gene matches. CDR1 MNHEY and CDR2 SMNVEV come from the germline V gene (reference sequence). The CDR3 nucleotides are TGTGCCAGCAGTTCCTGGACAGGGGGCAGGGAGACCCAGTACTTC. It specifies CASSSWTGGRETQYF.

The chain combines TRBV9 with TRBJ2-2; 10 positions agree with TRBD2. This CDR3 spans 18 amino acids. The J segment lost 4 bases and the V segment lost 0 bases, leaving 9 bases of the junction unmatched. Germline V gene data show CDR1 as SGDLS and CDR2 as YYNGEE. CDR3 bases: TGTGCCAGCAGCGTAGAGGGACTAGCGATCGGTAGCACCGGGGAGCTGTTTTTT. This translates into CASSVEGLAIGSTGELFF.

On this clone itself: In the same sample, other DNA sequences code for this CDR3. The genes are TRBV28 and TRBJ2-7; TRBD1 aligns across 10 bases. J was trimmed by 3 bases and V by 4 bases; bases with no gene match: 3. This CDR3 is 14 amino acids long. In germline, CDR1 is MDHEN, CDR2 SYDVKM. The CDR3 reads CASSWTGGGYEQYF. The DNA of the CDR3 is TGTGCCAGCAGTTGGACAGGGGGAGGCTACGAGCAGTACTTC.

The V and J genes are TRBV29-1 and TRBJ2-3; 12 bases agree with TRBD2. The V segment lost 3 bases and the J segment 6 bases; nucleotides outside the gene matches: 4. This CDR3 is 14 amino acids long. CDR1 is SQVTM and CDR2 is ANQGSEA in the germline V gene. Written as DNA, the CDR3 is TGCAGCGTTGAGACTAGCGGGAGACTGGATACGCAGTATTTT. Its translation: CSVETSGRLDTQYF.

Of note for this clone: The sample has other DNA sequences that encode this CDR3 too. This chain links TRBV27 with TRBJ1-5, with 7 positions matching TRBD1. Germline CDR1 MNHEY, CDR2 SMNVEV (reference sequence). V lost 3 bases and J lost 4; bases outside the gene matches: 3. The CDR3 loop spans 14 amino acids. CDR3 protein: CASSFRDRNQPQHF. The CDR3 nucleotides are TGTGCCAGCAGTTTCCGGGACAGAAATCAGCCCCAGCATTTT.

This rearrangement joins TRBV19 to TRBJ1-1; no reliable D call. The V gene lost 3 bases and the J gene lost 6 bases, with 14 bases spanning the gap. Germline V lookup: CDR1 LNHDA, CDR2 SQIVND (reference sequence). This CDR3 contains 14 residues. CDR3 region: CASSMGSSRPEAFF. The CDR3 DNA follows: TGTGCCAGTAGTATGGGGTCATCCCGCCCTGAAGCTTTCTTT.

This clone came up once. The chain uses TRBV14 and TRBJ2-2; 9 nucleotides align to TRBD2. The V gene end was trimmed by 0 bases and the J gene end by 6 bases; junction bases not matched to a gene: 8. The CDR3 extends over 17 amino acids. The germline gives CDR1 SGHDN, CDR2 FVKESK. CDR3 loop: CASSQDIRLAGPGELFF. The CDR3 DNA sequence: TGTGCCAGCAGCCAAGATATCCGGCTAGCGGGACCCGGGGAGCTGTTTTTT.

The chain employs TRBV5-8 and TRBJ2-2, with D maybe TRBD2 (6 bases). Per the germline V gene, CDR1 is SGHTS and CDR2 is YDEGEE. Trimming removed 2 bases at V and 6 bases at J, with 11 bases between. This CDR3 is built from 14 residues. CDR3 DNA: TGTGCCAGCAGCTTAATAGCGGCCCCCGGGGAGCTGTTTTTT. Amino acids: CASSLIAAPGELFF.

The chain uses TRBV28 and TRBJ1-1; 7 nucleotides agree with TRBD1. The CDR3 is 16 residues long. The germline V gene encodes CDR1 MDHEN and CDR2 SYDVKM. V lost 0 bases, J lost 1 base, and 5 bases stayed unmatched. CDR3 in DNA: TGTGCCAGCAGTTTATGGGGACAGCCTTCGAACACTGAAGCTTTCTTT. It yields the protein CASSLWGQPSNTEAFF. Combining the CDR3 with reference TRBV28 and TRBJ1-1 gives the whole variable domain DVKVTQSSRYLVKRTGEKVFLECVQDMDHENMFWYRQDPGLGLRLIYFSYDVKMKEKGDIPEGYSVSREKKERFSLILESASTNQTSMYLCASSLWGQPSNTEAFFGQGTRLTVV.

The V call is TRBV9, the J call TRBJ2-2; D is perhaps TRBD2 (6 bases). Trimming removed 3 bases at V and 1 base at J, with 16 bases between. Germline CDR1 and CDR2: SGDLS and YYNGEE. The CDR3 is 17 residues long. CDR3 residues: CASSAPLNSGNTGELFF. CDR3 sequence (DNA): TGTGCCAGCAGCGCACCCTTAAATAGCGGGAACACCGGGGAGCTGTTTTTT.

This chain connects TRBV6-6 to TRBJ1-1; TRBD1 might be the D (6 bases). Germline CDR1 and CDR2: MNHNY and SVGAGI (reference sequence). This CDR3 is built from 14 residues. V lost 2 bases to trimming and J lost 0 bases, with 7 bases between them. The chain's CDR3 is CASSYDRMNTEAFF. As DNA, the CDR3 is TGTGCCAGCAGTTACGACAGGATGAACACTGAAGCTTTCTTT.